Listed below are T cell receptor beta chains from one sample, sequenced in a study of blood T cell repertoires in COVID-19. Only in-frame clones appear in the TCRdb table, and some are missing; sequencing was by immunoSEQ multiplex PCR. The sample lists approximately 15,000 clones, around 91% occurring once. The specimen was peripheral blood. These receptors were obtained from a man in his fifties or sixties with active COVID-19. The CDR3 runs from the conserved cysteine through the conserved F or W. D genes are given only for firm matches. Rows give clone size only sometimes, using once, few, many, or a class for an expanded clone.

J	V	size	D	CDR3	DNA
TRBJ1-5	TRBV24-1	once	TRBD1	CATRGQGADQPQHF	TGTGCCACTCGCGGACAGGGGGCTGATCAGCCCCAGCATTTT
TRBJ2-3	TRBV29-1	.	TRBD2	CSVVQLARTDTQYF	TGCAGCGTTGTCCAACTAGCGCGCACAGATACGCAGTATTTT
TRBJ2-3	TRBV9	.	.	CASSVGAGPPTDTQYF	TGTGCCAGCAGCGTAGGGGCGGGGCCTCCCACAGATACGCAGTATTTT
TRBJ1-2	TRBV9	.	TRBD1	CASSGVPGQGWVYGYTF	TGTGCCAGCAGCGGCGTACCGGGACAGGGCTGGGTCTATGGCTACACCTTC
TRBJ1-1	TRBV19	.	.	CASSIGVGTEAFF	TGTGCCAGTAGTATCGGAGTTGGAACTGAAGCTTTCTTT
TRBJ1-1	TRBV10-2	.	.	CASSPVPNTEAFF	TGCGCCAGCAGTCCGGTCCCGAACACTGAAGCTTTCTTT
TRBJ2-1	TRBV5-5	.	.	CASSLGGSSYNEQFF	TGTGCCAGCAGCTTGGGAGGGAGCTCCTACAATGAGCAGTTCTTC
TRBJ1-1	TRBV6-2/TRBV6-3	.	TRBD1	CASSRRGRNTEAFF	TGTGCCAGCAGTCGCAGGGGGAGGAACACTGAAGCTTTCTTT
TRBJ1-1	TRBV19	.	.	CASSISPNLRGEAFF	TGTGCCAGTAGTATTTCCCCGAATCTAAGGGGTGAAGCTTTCTTT
TRBJ2-5	TRBV6-5	.	.	CASSYSIGMLQTQYF	TGTGCCAGCAGTTACTCGATCGGGATGCTGCAGACCCAGTACTTC
TRBJ2-2	TRBV5-6	.	.	CASSFTGTPYTGELFF	TGTGCCAGCAGCTTCACCGGGACACCCTACACCGGGGAGCTGTTTTTT
TRBJ2-7	TRBV27	once	.	CASSLGFYGSSYEQYF	TGTGCCAGCAGTTTAGGTTTCTACGGGAGCTCCTACGAGCAGTACTTC
TRBJ2-7	TRBV11-2	.	.	CASSGATGIYEQYF	TGTGCCAGCAGCGGGGCAACAGGGATCTACGAGCAGTACTTC
TRBJ1-1	TRBV7-3	.	.	CASSSRRGRNTEAFF	TGTGCCAGCAGCTCCCGTAGGGGGAGGAACACTGAAGCTTTCTTT
TRBJ2-2	TRBV5-8	.	TRBD1	CASSRGTGWTGELFF	TGTGCCAGCAGCCGGGGGACAGGGTGGACCGGGGAGCTGTTTTTT
TRBJ1-2	TRBV4-2	.	TRBD1	CASSQDSNRGRDGYTF	TGTGCCAGCAGCCAAGATTCTAACAGGGGGCGAGATGGCTACACCTTC
TRBJ2-7	TRBV21-1	.	.	CASSRFLAVSSYEQYF	TGTGCCAGCAGCAGATTCCTAGCGGTGAGCTCCTACGAGCAGTACTTC
TRBJ1-2	TRBV19	.	.	CASTSRVVISYGYTF	TGTGCCAGTACTTCGCGGGTAGTGATATCCTATGGCTACACCTTC
TRBJ1-5	TRBV5-5	.	TRBD1	CASSLDSGQNQPQHF	TGTGCCAGCAGCTTGGATTCGGGACAGAATCAGCCCCAGCATTTT
TRBJ1-5	TRBV6-5	once	.	CASRATGSQPQHF	TGTGCCAGCAGAGCTACGGGATCTCAGCCCCAGCATTTT
TRBJ2-2	TRBV7-7	.	TRBD2	CASSKSGGARTGELFF	TGTGCCAGCAGCAAGAGCGGGGGGGCCAGGACCGGGGAGCTGTTTTTT
TRBJ2-1	TRBV10-2	.	.	CASRRAGRGRNEQFF	TGCGCCAGCCGTCGCGCGGGTCGAGGGAGGAATGAGCAGTTCTTC
TRBJ2-3	TRBV28	.	TRBD2	CASSGTSGDSGDTQYF	TGTGCCAGCAGTGGGACTAGCGGTGACTCTGGAGATACGCAGTATTTT
TRBJ1-1	TRBV29-1	few	TRBD1	CSVLTGEAFF	TGCAGCGTGTTGACAGGGGAAGCTTTCTTT
TRBJ1-5	TRBV19	.	.	CASSMISLGNQPQHF	TGTGCCAGTAGTATGATCAGTCTGGGCAATCAGCCCCAGCATTTT
TRBJ2-5	TRBV12-3/TRBV12-4	.	TRBD2	CASGGGGAGTQYF	TGTGCCAGCGGTGGCGGGGGGGCTGGGACCCAGTACTTC
TRBJ1-2	TRBV6-5	.	.	CASSYSIIRGYTF	TGTGCCAGCAGTTACTCGATAATTAGAGGCTACACCTTC
TRBJ1-1	TRBV19	.	TRBD1	CASSTRTGLYTEAFF	TGTGCCAGTAGTACCCGGACAGGACTCTACACTGAAGCTTTCTTT
TRBJ2-1	TRBV19	.	TRBD2	CASTLTSGNYNEQFF	TGTGCCAGTACCCTAACTAGCGGGAACTACAATGAGCAGTTCTTC
TRBJ2-1	TRBV4-2	.	TRBD2	CASSQDGSGGFNNEQFF	TGTGCCAGCAGCCAAGACGGGAGCGGGGGATTTAACAATGAGCAGTTCTTC
TRBJ1-1	TRBV12-5	.	.	CASGLVPGGLLAFF	TGTGCTAGTGGTTTGGTACCGGGGGGGCTACTGGCTTTCTTT
TRBJ2-2	TRBV9	.	TRBD1	CASVCGRTGKNTGELFF	TGTGCCAGCGTCTGTGGAAGGACAGGGAAGAACACCGGGGAGCTGTTTTTT
TRBJ1-2	TRBV10-1	few	TRBD1	CASSELTGYGYTF	TGCGCCAGCAGTGAATTGACAGGGTATGGCTACACCTTC
TRBJ2-1	TRBV7-3	once	TRBD2	CASSLTAEIAGLDEQFF	TGTGCCAGCAGCTTAACGGCGGAAATAGCGGGGTTGGATGAGCAGTTCTTC
TRBJ2-7	TRBV7-3	once	.	CASSLGSSGEQYF	TGTGCCAGCAGCTTAGGGAGTAGCGGCGAGCAGTACTTC
TRBJ1-6	TRBV3-1/TRBV3-2	.	.	CASSQVGSGSPLHF	TGTGCCAGCAGCCAGGTGGGCTCAGGCTCACCCCTCCACTTT
TRBJ2-6	TRBV13	.	.	CASSLGGLLGGPSSGANVLTF	TGTGCCAGCAGCTTAGGGGGCCTTCTTGGGGGCCCGAGCTCTGGGGCCAACGTCCTGACTTTC
TRBJ2-5	TRBV28	.	.	CASSSKGQGQETQYF	TGTGCCAGCAGTTCTAAGGGGCAGGGGCAAGAGACCCAGTACTTC
TRBJ1-1	TRBV3-1/TRBV3-2	.	TRBD1	CASSPTGGRGEAFF	TGTGCCAGCAGCCCCACAGGGGGACGCGGTGAAGCTTTCTTT
TRBJ2-5	TRBV15	.	TRBD1	CATSRDRGQETQYF	TGTGCCACCAGCAGAGACAGGGGGCAAGAGACCCAGTACTTC
TRBJ1-1	TRBV11-2	.	.	CASSPVRVNPEAFF	TGTGCCAGCAGCCCGGTGAGGGTTAACCCTGAAGCTTTCTTT
TRBJ2-2	TRBV18	.	.	CASSPGGLGELFF	TGTGCCAGCTCACCAGGGGGACTCGGGGAGCTGTTTTTT
TRBJ2-7	TRBV18	once	.	CASSPPNGGSYEQYF	TGTGCCAGCTCACCCCCCAACGGGGGCTCCTACGAGCAGTACTTC
TRBJ1-5	TRBV11-2	.	.	CASSPGVNQPQHF	TGTGCCAGCAGCCCGGGGGTAAATCAGCCCCAGCATTTT
TRBJ1-2	TRBV29-1	.	.	CSVGIEGTAGYTF	TGCAGCGTTGGGATAGAGGGTACCGCTGGCTACACCTTC
TRBJ1-5	TRBV19	.	.	CASSWDTNQPQHF	TGTGCCAGTAGCTGGGACACCAATCAGCCCCAGCATTTT
TRBJ2-2	TRBV29-1	.	.	CSVGSGSYTGELFF	TGCAGCGTAGGAAGCGGCAGCTACACCGGGGAGCTGTTTTTT
TRBJ2-2	TRBV2	.	TRBD2	CASRKVLAGGLGELFF	TGTGCCAGCAGGAAGGTGCTAGCGGGGGGACTCGGGGAGCTGTTTTTT
TRBJ1-1	TRBV7-9	.	.	CAVHSGTEAFF	TGTGCCGTGCATAGTGGCACTGAAGCTTTCTTT
TRBJ1-2	TRBV5-1	.	TRBD1	CASSLAEGAKYGYTF	TGCGCCAGCAGCTTGGCCGAGGGGGCGAAATATGGCTACACCTTC
TRBJ2-2	TRBV6-6	.	.	CASYPGLRGELFF	TGTGCCAGCTACCCTGGGCTAAGGGGGGAGCTGTTTTTT
TRBJ1-4	TRBV14	.	TRBD1	CASSQNRDRVQKLFF	TGTGCCAGCAGCCAGAACCGGGACAGGGTACAAAAACTGTTTTTT